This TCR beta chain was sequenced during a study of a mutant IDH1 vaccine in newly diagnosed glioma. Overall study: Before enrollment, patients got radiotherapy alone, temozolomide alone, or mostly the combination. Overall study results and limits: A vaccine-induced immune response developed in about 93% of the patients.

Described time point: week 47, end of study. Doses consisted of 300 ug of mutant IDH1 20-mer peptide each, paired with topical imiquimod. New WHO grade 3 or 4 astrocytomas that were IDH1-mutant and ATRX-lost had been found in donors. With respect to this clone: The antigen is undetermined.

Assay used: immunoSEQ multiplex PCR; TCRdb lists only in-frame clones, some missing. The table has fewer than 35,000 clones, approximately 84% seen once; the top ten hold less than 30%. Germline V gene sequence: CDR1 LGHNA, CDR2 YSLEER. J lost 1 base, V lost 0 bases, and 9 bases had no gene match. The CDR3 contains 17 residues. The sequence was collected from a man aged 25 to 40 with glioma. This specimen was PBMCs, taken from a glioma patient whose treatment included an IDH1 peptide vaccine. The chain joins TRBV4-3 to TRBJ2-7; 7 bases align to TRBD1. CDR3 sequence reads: CASSQDYGAGGSYEQYF. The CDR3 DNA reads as TGCGCCAGCAGCCAAGATTACGGGGCAGGGGGATCCTACGAGCAGTACTTC.